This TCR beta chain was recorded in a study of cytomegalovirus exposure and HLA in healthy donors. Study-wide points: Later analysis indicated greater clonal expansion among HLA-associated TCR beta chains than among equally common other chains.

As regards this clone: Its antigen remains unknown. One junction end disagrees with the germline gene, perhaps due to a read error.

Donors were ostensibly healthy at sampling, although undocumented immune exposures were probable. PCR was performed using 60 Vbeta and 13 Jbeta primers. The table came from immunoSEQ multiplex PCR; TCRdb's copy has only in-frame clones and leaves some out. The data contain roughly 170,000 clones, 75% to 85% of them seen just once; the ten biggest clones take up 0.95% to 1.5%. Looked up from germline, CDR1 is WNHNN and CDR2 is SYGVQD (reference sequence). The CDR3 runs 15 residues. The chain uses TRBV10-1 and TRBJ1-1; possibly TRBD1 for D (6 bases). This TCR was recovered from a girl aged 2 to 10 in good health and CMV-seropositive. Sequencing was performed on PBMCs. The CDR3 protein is CVSKEQQGDNTEAFF. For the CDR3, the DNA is TGCGTCAGCAAAGAACAACAGGGAGATAACACTGAAGCTTTCTTT.